These 5 T cell receptor beta chains came from one sample sequenced in a study of beta chain features in type 1 diabetes (dated by TCRdb to 2017 to 2018). The library was produced with the immunoSEQ multiplex PCR assay. All of the isolated RNA was reverse transcribed with the High Capacity cDNA Reverse Transcription Kit, so expressed TCRB transcripts were sequenced. As stored in TCRdb, this immuneACCESS dataset retains in-frame rearrangements with V and J assigned. A fraction of the clones does not appear; measured against another copy, unresolved V genes explain less than half of the discrepancy, and the remainder lacks a known reason. The sample records 850,000 to 900,000 clones, 15% to 20% of which are singletons. The ten biggest clones cover around 0.02% of the sample. What was sequenced was naive CD4+ T cells from blood. The cell subset or site label, read with the paper, signifies: true naive CD4+ T cells. The receptors shown here come from a young woman in good health.

The chain combines TRBV9 with TRBJ2-3, with D possibly being TRBD2 (5 bases). This CDR3 is built from 16 residues. V lost 0 bases and J lost 2, with 13 bases in between. Germline values: CDR1 SGDLS, CDR2 YYNGEE. DNA of the CDR3: TGTGCCAGCAGCGTAGTCGGTTTAGCGATCACAGATACGCAGTATTTT. Protein: CASSVVGLAITDTQYF.

V and J are TRBV16 and TRBJ2-1; 12 nucleotides match TRBD1. The CDR3 spans 18 residues. The germline V gene encodes CDR1 KGHSY and CDR2 FQNENV. Trimming removed 3 bases from V and 0 bases from J; junction bases left unmatched: 6. The CDR3 here is CASSQGQGAKNSYNEQFF. CDR3 DNA sequence: TGTGCCAGCAGCCAGGGACAGGGGGCGAAGAACTCCTACAATGAGCAGTTCTTC. The full variable domain, its missing parts supplied by reference TRBV16 and TRBJ2-1, is GEEVAQTPKHLVRGEGQKAKLYCAPIKGHSYVFWYQQVLKNEFKFLISFQNENVFDETGMPKERFSAKCLPNSPCSLEIQATKLEDSAVYFCASSQGQGAKNSYNEQFFGPGTRLTVL.

This chain connects TRBV4-3 to TRBJ1-2; TRBD1 matches 7 bases. Germline assignment: CDR1 LGHNA and CDR2 YSLEER. CDR3 length: 15 amino acids. J lost 3 bases, V lost 1 base, and 5 bases had no gene match. In DNA form, the CDR3 reads TGCGCCAGCAGCCAAGGACCACAGGGGTACTATGGCTACACCTTC. It encodes CASSQGPQGYYGYTF.

In this sample, this clone turned up a few times. The chain joins TRBV7-2 to TRBJ2-5, with TRBD2 identical over 8 bases. CDR1 SGHTA and CDR2 FQGNSA come from the germline V gene. CDR3 length equals 14 residues. Losses at the gene ends were 2 bases for V and 3 bases for J; bases not matched to a gene: 2. The CDR3 here is CASSLLAGKETQYF. The CDR3 DNA follows: TGTGCCAGCAGCTTATTAGCGGGAAAAGAGACCCAGTACTTC.

This rearrangement joins TRBV18 to TRBJ2-3; D perhaps matches TRBD1 (6 bases). The CDR3 runs 15 residues. V lost 3 bases to trimming and J lost 0 bases, with 10 bases between them. In germline, CDR1 is KGHSH, CDR2 LQKENI. For the CDR3, the DNA is TGTGCCAGCTCACCTGCAGGGGTGAGCACAGATACGCAGTATTTT. The encoded protein is CASSPAGVSTDTQYF.